This TCR beta chain is drawn from a study of CD8 T cells in ankylosing spondylitis. Each TCR beta library was made by quantitative 5'-RACE that incorporated molecular barcodes. TCRdb reprocessed the 5' RACE reads via MiXCR and lists one record per CDR3 protein. In the table there are over 450,000 distinct CDR3 sequences, about 13% of which are singletons. V lost 7 bases to trimming and J lost 8 bases, with 9 bases between them. Per the germline V gene, CDR1 is DFQATT and CDR2 is SNEGSKA (reference sequence). The CDR3 spans 10 residues. This clonotype was counted a few times. Its cognate antigen is unknown. Regarding the study as a whole: Matched ankylosing spondylitis synovial fluid reportedly contained a significantly enriched population of disease-linked clones. Apparently characteristic of ankylosing spondylitis blood was a TCR beta motif (about 8 highly homologous variants).

The genes are TRBV20-1 and TRBJ2-1; the D is unclear. The sequence was obtained from a male donor with ankylosing spondylitis. Sequenced sample: blood, either unsorted or a sorted T cell fraction (not recorded which). CDR3 coding DNA: TGCAGTGGTTTATATTATGAGCAGTTCTTC. This encodes CSGLYYEQFF.